This entry lists 21 T cell receptor beta chains sequenced from one sample in a study of blood T cell repertoires in COVID-19. TCRdb keeps only in-frame clones here, not all; method: immunoSEQ multiplex PCR. The data contain roughly 300,000 clones, approximately 86% of them seen just once; the ten biggest clones take up around 4.4%. The sequenced sample was PBMCs or T cells enriched from blood (not recorded which). These TCRs come from a woman aged 40-49 years with acute COVID-19.

This clone has a handful of counts. V usage is TRBV4-3 and J usage is TRBJ1-3; tentatively, D is TRBD1 (6 bases). The CDR3 is 15 residues long. Per the germline V gene, CDR1 is LGHNA and CDR2 is YSLEER. Trimming took 0 bases from V and 3 from J, leaving 9 bases between them. The chain's CDR3 is CASSQDQGGGNTIYF. In nucleotides, the CDR3 is TGCGCCAGCAGCCAAGATCAAGGGGGTGGAAACACCATATATTTT.

This sequence joins TRBV6-5 and TRBJ1-2; possibly TRBD1 for D (5 bases). Germline V gene data show CDR1 as MNHEY and CDR2 as SVGAGI. The CDR3 totals 12 residues. The V end was cut by 6 bases, the J end by 1 base, with 6 bases between. CDR3 residues: CASSDSNYGYTF. CDR3 DNA: TGTGCCAGCAGCGACAGTAACTATGGCTACACCTTC.

The rearrangement uses TRBV18 and TRBJ1-2; D is possibly TRBD1 (6 bases). The CDR3 extends over 17 amino acids. Trimming left V 3 bases short and J 4 bases short, with 21 bases between. The germline V gene encodes CDR1 KGHSH and CDR2 LQKENI. The CDR3 DNA follows: TGTGCCAGCTCACCGTCCCGGGACATCCGCCTCACCTATGGCTACACCTTC. It is translated as CASSPSRDIRLTYGYTF. The variable domain in full, completed from reference TRBV18 and TRBJ1-2, reads NAGVMQNPRHLVRRRGQEARLRCSPMKGHSHVYWYRQLPEEGLKFMVYLQKENIIDESGMPKERFSAEFPKEGPSILRIQQVVRGDSAAYFCASSPSRDIRLTYGYTFGSGTRLTVV.

CDR3 DNA: TGTGCCAGCAGTTTTACAGGCGAGCAGTTCTTC. Its translation is CASSFTGEQFF. This rearrangement joins TRBV12-3 or TRBV12-4 to TRBJ2-1; D may be TRBD1 (5 bases). The V end lost 3 bases, the J end lost 10 bases, and 7 bases lay between the germline ends. The length of the CDR3 is 11 residues.

The chain uses TRBV12-5 and TRBJ1-1; maybe TRBD1 (6 bases). Trimming shortened V by 3 bases and J by 5 bases, and 10 bases separated the two germline ends. Germline V gene data show CDR1 as LGHNT and CDR2 as FRNRAP. The length of the CDR3 is 13 residues. The CDR3 protein is CASGFQGLTEAFF. Written as DNA, the CDR3 is TGTGCTAGTGGTTTTCAGGGGTTGACTGAAGCTTTCTTT.

The chain couples TRBV2 to TRBJ2-7; D is ambiguous. The V end lost 3 bases, the J end lost 3 bases, and 15 bases lay between the germline ends. The CDR3 length is 15 residues. Germline CDR1 SNHLY, CDR2 FYNNEI. The CDR3 coding sequence is TGTGCCAGCAGTGAGAGTACAGATCCCCTCTACGAGCAGTACTTC. It translates to CASSESTDPLYEQYF.

CDR3 DNA: TGTGCCAGCAGTCCTCCAGGGAAAACCCCTGGAAACACCATATATTTT. It yields the protein CASSPPGKTPGNTIYF. The V gene is TRBV28, the J gene TRBJ1-3, with TRBD1 as a possible D gene (5 bases). Trimming took 5 bases from V and 2 from J, leaving 16 bases between them. This CDR3 spans 16 amino acids. CDR1 is MDHEN and CDR2 is SYDVKM in the germline V gene.

This chain joins TRBV19 and TRBJ1-2; perhaps TRBD1 as D (6 bases). The CDR3 runs to 15 residues. V shed 3 bases and J shed 3 bases, with 14 bases lying between them. The V gene's germline CDR1 is LNHDA and CDR2 SQIVND (reference sequence). CDR3 in DNA: TGTGCCAGTAGTATTTTGGGGGCCTCTGACTATGGCTACACCTTC. Protein product: CASSILGASDYGYTF.

The chain recombines TRBV28 with TRBJ1-6, with a weak D call TRBD1 (5 bases). V was cut by 3 bases and J by 9 bases, with 18 bases left in between. Germline-derived CDR1 and CDR2 are MDHEN and SYDVKM. The CDR3 is made up of 16 amino acids. CDR3 in amino acids: CASSLSGTLQVSPLHF. CDR3 nucleotide sequence: TGTGCCAGCAGTTTGTCCGGGACTCTTCAAGTTTCACCCCTCCACTTT. The full variable domain, rest sourced from reference TRBV28 and TRBJ1-6, is DVKVTQSSRYLVKRTGEKVFLECVQDMDHENMFWYRQDPGLGLRLIYFSYDVKMKEKGDIPEGYSVSREKKERFSLILESASTNQTSMYLCASSLSGTLQVSPLHFGNGTRLTVT.

This chain joins TRBV6-5 and TRBJ2-1; D may be TRBD1 (6 bases). Germline CDR1 is MNHEY and CDR2 is SVGAGI. V shed 0 bases and J shed 8 bases, with 11 bases lying between them. This CDR3 has 14 residues. The CDR3 DNA sequence: TGTGCCAGCAGTTACTCCTCCAGGGGTGATGAGCAGTTCTTC. This codes for CASSYSSRGDEQFF.

The rearrangement links TRBV7-3 to TRBJ2-3; TRBD2 might be the D (6 bases). The CDR3 has 15 amino acids. V was clipped by 2 bases and J by 3 bases, with 12 bases between them. Germline CDR1 and CDR2: SGHTA and FQGTGA. CDR3 in DNA: TGTGCCAGCAGCTTAGTGGGGGGTGTTACAGATACGCAGTATTTT. Its translation is CASSLVGGVTDTQYF.

This chain uses TRBV14 with TRBJ2-1, with D possibly being TRBD2 (6 bases). The CDR3 is 17 amino acids. Trimming pared 0 bases from V and 4 bases from J, leaving 16 bases between. The germline V gene encodes CDR1 SGHDN and CDR2 FVKESK. CDR3 in amino acids: CASSQDPNRGIYNEQFF. CDR3 nucleotides: TGTGCCAGCAGCCAAGACCCGAACCGCGGGATATACAATGAGCAGTTCTTC.

This clone was detected only a few times. This chain's CDR3 is CASSPVRADYGYTF. CDR3 nucleotides: TGTGCCAGCTCACCGGTCAGGGCAGACTATGGCTACACCTTC. This chain joins TRBV18 and TRBJ1-2; perhaps TRBD1 as D (5 bases). The CDR3 contains 14 residues. CDR1 is KGHSH, CDR2 LQKENI, per germline. The V end lost 3 bases, the J end lost 3 bases, and 11 bases lay between the germline ends.

This clone appeared once. V gene TRBV5-6 combines with J gene TRBJ2-1, with TRBD1 identical over 12 bases. Germline V gene lookup returns CDR1 SGHDT and CDR2 YYEEEE. The CDR3 sequence is 17 residues long. After removal of 2 bases from V and 3 bases from J, the junction contained 6 bases not matched to a gene. The CDR3 DNA is TGTGCCAGCAGCTTACCGGGACAGGGGGCCAACTACAATGAGCAGTTCTTC. The encoded protein is CASSLPGQGANYNEQFF.

The table lists this clone with a count of one. The chain has TRBV4-2 and TRBJ2-7; D is undetermined. Germline loops: CDR1 LGHNA, CDR2 YNFKEQ. The CDR3 is 14 amino acids. V dropped 4 bases and J dropped 3 bases, with 13 bases sitting between them. This CDR3 reads CASSRDWQNYEQYF. CDR3 sequence (DNA): TGTGCCAGCAGCCGTGACTGGCAAAACTACGAGCAGTACTTC.

The chain couples TRBV5-4 to TRBJ2-5; 9 bases are shared with TRBD2. Per germline, CDR1 SGHNT and CDR2 YYREEE (reference sequence). V was pared by 0 bases and J by 5 bases, with 8 bases of the junction left unmatched. CDR3 size: 16 residues. CDR3 region: CASSLGRREGLETQYF. Here the CDR3 DNA reads TGTGCCAGCAGCTTGGGACGGCGGGAGGGCCTGGAGACCCAGTACTTC.

The CDR3: CASSLAGDRGLSGYTF. CDR3 nucleotides: TGTGCCAGCAGCTTGGCCGGGGACAGGGGGCTCTCTGGCTACACCTTC. This sequence joins TRBV5-4 and TRBJ1-2, with 12 bases identical to TRBD1. Germline assignment: CDR1 SGHNT and CDR2 YYREEE (reference sequence). V lost 0 bases and J lost 7; bases outside the gene matches: 7. The CDR3 runs to 16 residues.

J is TRBJ2-7 and V is TRBV7-7, with 10 positions matching TRBD1. CDR1 and CDR2 (germline): SSHAT, FNYEAQ (reference sequence). J lost 5 bases, V lost 5 bases, and 9 bases had no gene match. The CDR3 covers 15 residues. CDR3 nucleotide sequence: TGTGCCAGCAGCCCCGGAGCGACAGGGGGCGACGAGCAGTACTTC. It encodes CASSPGATGGDEQYF.

V and J are TRBV6-5 and TRBJ1-2; 9 positions agree with TRBD1. The V segment lost 8 bases and the J segment 5 bases; nucleotides outside the gene matches: 3. Per the germline V gene, CDR1 is MNHEY and CDR2 is SVGAGI. This CDR3 comprises 12 residues. CDR3 nucleotide sequence: TGTGCCAGCTTCGGACAGGGGTATGGCTACACCTTC. Translation: CASFGQGYGYTF.

The chain links TRBV19 to TRBJ2-2; 7 bases are shared with TRBD1. V was pared by 1 base and J by 4 bases, with 3 bases of the junction left unmatched. The CDR3 spans 15 residues. CDR1 and CDR2 from the germline V gene are LNHDA and SQIVND (reference sequence). The CDR3 nucleotides are TGTGCCAGTAGTATAGGGGACAGCCTCACCGGGGAGCTGTTTTTT. This encodes CASSIGDSLTGELFF. The full variable domain, with the rest looked up from reference TRBV19 and TRBJ2-2, is DGGITQSPKYLFRKEGQNVTLSCEQNLNHDAMYWYRQDPGQGLRLIYYSQIVNDFQKGDIAEGYSVSREKKESFPLTVTSAQKNPTAFYLCASSIGDSLTGELFFGEGSRLTVL.

The chain has TRBV4-3 and TRBJ1-1, with D tentatively TRBD1 (6 bases). The V end was cut by 0 bases, the J end by 1 base, with 9 bases between. This CDR3 is 15 amino acids long. The V gene's germline CDR1 is LGHNA and CDR2 YSLEER. In DNA form, the CDR3 reads TGCGCCAGCAGCCAAGATTGGGGGCCGAACACTGAAGCTTTCTTT. Translating gives CASSQDWGPNTEAFF.